This TCR beta chain emerged from a study of T-cell memory formation after mild COVID-19. As to this clonotype: Its antigen is currently unknown.

TCR alpha and TCR beta cDNA libraries carrying sample barcodes and UMIs were produced by 5'RACE using constant-segment primers. TCRdb re-called the 5' RACE reads with MiXCR, one entry per CDR3 protein. Among about 270,000 distinct CDR3 sequences listed, 15% to 19% were seen once. Regarding the study as a whole: Clones that contracted from day 15 to 85 had balanced CD4/CD8; later expanders were CD4+ biased. The second-wave clones peaking on day 37 were not confirmed as SARS-CoV-2-specific.

Input material: PBMCs or a T cell subset sorted from them (not recorded which). The sequence was collected from an adult woman who had mild COVID-19 (a few samples of this study predate the infection). Cell type and time point are not known.

CDR3 loop: CASSDKTASSTDTQYF. CDR3 DNA: TGTGCCAGCAGCGATAAGACGGCCTCTAGCACAGATACGCAGTATTTT. The chain links TRBV11-3 to TRBJ2-3, with D hard to call. Deletions cut 5 bases from V and 0 bases from J, with 15 bases between. The CDR3 consists of 16 residues. Germline V CDR1 and CDR2: SGHNT, YENEEA.